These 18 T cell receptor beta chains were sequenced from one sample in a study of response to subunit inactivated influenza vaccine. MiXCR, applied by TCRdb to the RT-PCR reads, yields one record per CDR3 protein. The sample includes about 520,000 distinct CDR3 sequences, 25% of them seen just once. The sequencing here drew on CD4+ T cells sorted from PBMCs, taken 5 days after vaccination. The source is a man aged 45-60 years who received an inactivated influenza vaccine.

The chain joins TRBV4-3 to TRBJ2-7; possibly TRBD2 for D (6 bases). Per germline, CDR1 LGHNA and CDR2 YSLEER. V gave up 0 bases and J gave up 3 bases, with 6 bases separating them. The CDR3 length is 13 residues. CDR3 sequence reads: CASSQETSYEQYF. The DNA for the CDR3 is TGCGCCAGCAGCCAAGAGACTAGCTACGAGCAGTACTTC.

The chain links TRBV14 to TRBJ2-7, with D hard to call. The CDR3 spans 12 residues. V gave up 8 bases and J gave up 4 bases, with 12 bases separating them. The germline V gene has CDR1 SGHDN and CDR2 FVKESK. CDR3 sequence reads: CASGDRPYEQYF. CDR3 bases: TGTGCCAGCGGGGATCGGCCTTACGAGCAGTACTTC.

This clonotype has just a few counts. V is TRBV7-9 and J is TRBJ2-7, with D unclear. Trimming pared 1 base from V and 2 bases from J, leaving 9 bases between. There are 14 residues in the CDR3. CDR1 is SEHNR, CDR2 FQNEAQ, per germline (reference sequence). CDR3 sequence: CASSLGHGPYEQYF. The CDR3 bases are TGTGCCAGCAGCTTAGGTCACGGACCCTACGAGCAGTACTTC. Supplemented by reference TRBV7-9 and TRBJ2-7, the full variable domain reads DTGVSQNPRHKITKRGQNVTFRCDPISEHNRLYWYRQTLGQGPEFLTYFQNEAQLEKSRLLSDRFSAERPKGSFSTLEIQRTEQGDSAMYLCASSLGHGPYEQYFGPGTRLTVT.

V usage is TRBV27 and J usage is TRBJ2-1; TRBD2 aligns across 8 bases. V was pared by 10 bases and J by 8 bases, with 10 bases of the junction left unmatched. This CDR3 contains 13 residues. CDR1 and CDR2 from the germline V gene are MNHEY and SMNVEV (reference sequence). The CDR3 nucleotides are TGTGCCACCCGGGGGGGCCGAGCCTATGAGCAGTTCTTC. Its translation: CATRGGRAYEQFF.

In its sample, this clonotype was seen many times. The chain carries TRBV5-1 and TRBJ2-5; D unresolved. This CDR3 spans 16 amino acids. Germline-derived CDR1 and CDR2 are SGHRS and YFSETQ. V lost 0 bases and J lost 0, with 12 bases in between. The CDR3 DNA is TGCGCCAGCAGCTTGGGTGGACCCACGTACCAAGAGACCCAGTACTTC. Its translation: CASSLGGPTYQETQYF.

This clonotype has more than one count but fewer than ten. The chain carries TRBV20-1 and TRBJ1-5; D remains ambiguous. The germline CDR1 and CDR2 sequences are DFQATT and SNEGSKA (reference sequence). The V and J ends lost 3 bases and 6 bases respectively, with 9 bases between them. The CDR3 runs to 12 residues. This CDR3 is CSARGSGQPQHF. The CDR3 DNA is TGCAGTGCTAGGGGGTCAGGTCAGCCCCAGCATTTT.

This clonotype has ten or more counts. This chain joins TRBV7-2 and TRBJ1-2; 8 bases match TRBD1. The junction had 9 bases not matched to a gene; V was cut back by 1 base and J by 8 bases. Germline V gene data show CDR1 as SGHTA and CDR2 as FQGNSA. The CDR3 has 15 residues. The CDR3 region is CASSLVVQGASGYTF. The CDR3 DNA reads TGTGCCAGCAGCTTAGTGGTGCAGGGGGCTTCAGGCTACACCTTC.

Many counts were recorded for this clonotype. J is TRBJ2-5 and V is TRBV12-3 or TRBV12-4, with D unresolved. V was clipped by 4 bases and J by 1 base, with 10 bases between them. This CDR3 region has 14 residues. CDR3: CASSYRQSQETQYF. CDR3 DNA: TGTGCCAGCAGTTATCGGCAGTCCCAAGAGACCCAGTACTTC.

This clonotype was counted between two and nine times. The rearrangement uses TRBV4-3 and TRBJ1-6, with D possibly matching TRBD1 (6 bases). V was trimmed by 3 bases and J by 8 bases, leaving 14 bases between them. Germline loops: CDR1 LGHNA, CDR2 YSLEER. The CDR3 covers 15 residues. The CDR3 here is CASSQEPGAYSPLHF. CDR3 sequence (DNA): TGCGCCAGCAGCCAGGAACCGGGGGCATATTCACCCCTCCACTTT.

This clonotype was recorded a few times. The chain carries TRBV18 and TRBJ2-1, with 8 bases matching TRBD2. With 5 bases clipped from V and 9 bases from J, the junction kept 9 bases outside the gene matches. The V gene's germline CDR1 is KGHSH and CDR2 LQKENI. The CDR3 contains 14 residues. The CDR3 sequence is CASSSSAGAGEQFF. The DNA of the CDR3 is TGTGCCAGCTCATCCTCAGCGGGAGCCGGTGAGCAGTTCTTC.

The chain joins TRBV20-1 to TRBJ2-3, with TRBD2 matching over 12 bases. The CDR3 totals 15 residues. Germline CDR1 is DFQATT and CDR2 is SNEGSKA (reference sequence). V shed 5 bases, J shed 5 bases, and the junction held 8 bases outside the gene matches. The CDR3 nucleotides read TGCAGTGCTTCCGGGACTAGCGGGTTCATAGATACGCAGTATTTT. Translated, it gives CSASGTSGFIDTQYF.

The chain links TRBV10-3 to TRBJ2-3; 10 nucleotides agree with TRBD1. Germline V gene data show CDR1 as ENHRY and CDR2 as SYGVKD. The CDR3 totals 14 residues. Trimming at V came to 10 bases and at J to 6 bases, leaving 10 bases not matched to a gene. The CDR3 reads CATSTGGAGDTQYF. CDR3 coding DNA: TGTGCCACCTCGACAGGGGGCGCAGGGGATACGCAGTATTTT.

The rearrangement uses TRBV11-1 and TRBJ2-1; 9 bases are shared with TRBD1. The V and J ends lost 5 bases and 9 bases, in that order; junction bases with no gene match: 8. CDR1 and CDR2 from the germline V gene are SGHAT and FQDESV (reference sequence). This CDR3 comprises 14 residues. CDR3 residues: CASSQRTGGGEQFF. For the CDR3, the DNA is TGTGCCAGCAGCCAAAGAACAGGGGGCGGTGAGCAGTTCTTC.

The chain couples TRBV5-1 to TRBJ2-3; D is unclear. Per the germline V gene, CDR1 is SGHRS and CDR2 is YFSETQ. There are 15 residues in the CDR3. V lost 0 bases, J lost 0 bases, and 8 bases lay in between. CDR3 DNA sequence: TGCGCCAGCAGCTTGGGACGGCAAAGCACAGATACGCAGTATTTT. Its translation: CASSLGRQSTDTQYF.

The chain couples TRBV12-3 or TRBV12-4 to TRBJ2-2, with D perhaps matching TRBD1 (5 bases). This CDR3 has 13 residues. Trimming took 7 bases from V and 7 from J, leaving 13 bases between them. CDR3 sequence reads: CASTPGSNGELFF. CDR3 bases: TGTGCCAGCACCCCAGGGTCTAACGGGGAGCTGTTTTTT.

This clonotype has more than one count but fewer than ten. The CDR3 loop reads CASRAPGQHTEAFF. In DNA form, the CDR3 reads TGTGCCAGCAGAGCTCCGGGACAGCACACTGAAGCTTTCTTT. The gene calls are TRBV25-1 and TRBJ1-1; 7 bases align to TRBD1. The CDR3 contains 14 residues. J lost 3 bases, V lost 6 bases, and 7 bases had no gene match. From germline, CDR1 is MGHDK and CDR2 SYGVNS.

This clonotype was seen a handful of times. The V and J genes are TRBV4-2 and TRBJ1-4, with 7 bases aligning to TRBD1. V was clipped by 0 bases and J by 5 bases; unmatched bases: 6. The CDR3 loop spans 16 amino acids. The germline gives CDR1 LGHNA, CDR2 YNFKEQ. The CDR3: CASSQDGGRGNEKLFF. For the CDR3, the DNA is TGTGCCAGCAGCCAAGATGGTGGCAGGGGGAATGAAAAACTGTTTTTT.

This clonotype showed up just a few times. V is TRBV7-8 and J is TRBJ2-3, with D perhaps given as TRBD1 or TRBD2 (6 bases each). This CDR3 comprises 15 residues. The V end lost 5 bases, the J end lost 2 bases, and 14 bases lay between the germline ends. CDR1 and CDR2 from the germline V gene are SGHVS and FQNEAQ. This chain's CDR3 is CASSPGAAFTDTQYF. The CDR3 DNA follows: TGTGCCAGCAGCCCGGGGGCAGCATTCACAGATACGCAGTATTTT.